This T cell receptor (beta chain) was sequenced in a study of breast tumors, draining lymph nodes, adjacent tissues (dated by TCRdb to 2016 to 2017). Study-wide context: The study compared TCR beta repertoires across tumor, adjacent nontumor tissue and axillary lymph nodes from breast cancer patients. The study was designed to assess the relationships and possible T-cell exchange between tumor, surrounding tissue and draining lymph node repertoires in human breast cancer. Here is what the overall study found, with its caveats: The similarity between tumor and nontumor tissue repertoires was significantly greater in luminal-like breast cancer than in basal-like breast cancer. A scenario in which most tumor T cells derive from the lymph node and then expand within tumor tissue was judged to be consistent with the data. Tumors showed preferential V and J gene usage, and their T-cell repertoire diversity fell below that of lymph nodes yet above that of nontumor tissue. The study presented the conclusion that tumor T cells originate in lymph nodes as consistent with a hypothesis, not as something directly demonstrated.

On this clonotype itself: The target of this receptor is not known. No base qualities exist here, and no much larger clone lies one base off it.

The data were produced on an Illumina HiSeq 2000. Multiplex PCR amplification was used to generate the TCR beta chain libraries. The amplified TCR beta chain products were analyzed by high-throughput sequencing. TCRdb ran its own pipeline on the public reads, namely fastp trimming at Q25 and MiXCR clone calling, and kept in-frame beta chains. Rows merge per CDR3 protein into single entries with the most common DNA and genes. Here the sample has tens of thousands of distinct CDR3 sequences; about 50% occur a single time. The ten largest clones add up to roughly 8% of the sample. From the cysteine through the phenylalanine, the CDR3 covers 16 amino acids. Only CDR3 DNA remains: 48 bases, in frame from the first base. V loses 1 base, J loses 1 base, and the germline ends lie 13 bases apart. The CDR1 and CDR2 encoded by the germline V gene are SGHAT and FQNNGV.

The sample was breast tumor tissue. The sequence came from a female donor with breast cancer. Some clones in this sample may be carry-over from other donors' samples. Here the chain combines TRBV11-2 and TRBJ1-1; the D region possibly corresponds to TRBD1 (6 bases align). The CDR3 protein sequence reads: CASSLVGGTRNTEAFF. Read as DNA, the sequence is TGTGCCAGCAGCTTAGTGGGGGGGACAAGGAACACTGAAGCTTTCTTT.